Each of the 20 T cell receptor beta chains below was sequenced from the same sample in a study of blood T cells in healthy people across ages. Primers used in a second PCR of about 6 to 11 cycles were a sample-barcoded 5' primer and a J-beta primer mix. TCRdb re-called the 5' RACE reads through MiXCR, storing one row per CDR3 protein. Of about 680,000 distinct CDR3 sequences listed, around 49% were seen once; the top ten hold 30% to 35%. The sequencing sample was made of blood. The receptors come from a woman aged 60-75 years in good health.

The CDR3 protein is CASSYSGTRVSRGQFF. CDR3 nucleotides: TGTGCCAGCAGTTACTCAGGGACTAGGGTGTCTCGAGGGCAGTTCTTC. The rearrangement uses TRBV6-6 and TRBJ2-1; TRBD2 matches 8 bases. The CDR3 totals 16 residues. From germline, CDR1 is MNHNY and CDR2 SVGAGI (reference sequence). V lost 0 bases, J lost 12 bases, and 13 bases stayed unmatched.

A word on this clonotype: At one of its ends the junction is not consistent with the germline gene, which may arise from a read error. The rearrangement joins TRBV7-2 to TRBJ2-7; TRBD2 is a possible D gene (5 bases). Per the germline V gene, CDR1 is SGHTA and CDR2 is FQGNSA. The CDR3 has 11 amino acids. The DNA of the CDR3 is TGTGCCAGCGGCTTGAGGGACGAGCAGTACTTC. This translates into CASGLRDEQYF.

This clonotype was observed a handful of times. At one of its ends the junction is not consistent with the germline gene, which may arise from a read error. The chain employs TRBV30 and TRBJ2-5; D may be TRBD2 (5 bases). CDR3 length equals 11 residues. Per the germline V gene, CDR1 is GTSNPN and CDR2 is SVGIG (reference sequence). CDR3 coding DNA: TGTGCCGGGAGCTGGGGAGAGACCCAGTACTTC. Translating it yields CAGSWGETQYF.

This clonotype occurred many times. V gene TRBV7-2 combines with J gene TRBJ2-7; 7 nucleotides line up with TRBD1. Germline CDR1 and CDR2: SGHTA and FQGNSA. V lost 4 bases to trimming and J lost 4 bases; unmatched junction nucleotides: 7. The CDR3 has 14 residues. DNA of the CDR3: TGTGCCAGCAGCTCCCGGGACAGATCTTACGAGCAGTACTTC. This codes for CASSSRDRSYEQYF.

This clonotype has a single count. The junction departs from the called germline gene at one end, perhaps through a read error. The J gene is TRBJ1-6, the V gene TRBV7-2; D unclear. CDR3 size: 16 residues. The V gene's germline CDR1 is SGHTA and CDR2 FQGNSA. This chain's CDR3 is CARSSEVSIRSSPLHF. The CDR3 bases are TGTGCCCGCAGCTCTGAGGTCTCAATACGTAGTTCACCCCTCCACTTT. Full variable domain (rest looked up from reference TRBV7-2 and TRBJ1-6): GAGVSQSPSNKVTEKGKDVELRCDPISGHTALYWYRQSLGQGLEFLIYFQGNSAPDKSGLPSDRFSAERTGGSVSTLTIQRTQQEDSAVYLCARSSEVSIRSSPLHFGNGTRLTVT.

The V gene is TRBV5-1, the J gene TRBJ1-2; TRBD1 agrees at 9 bases. Germline CDR1 and CDR2: SGHRS and YFSETQ. The CDR3 covers 16 residues. J was trimmed by 2 bases and V by 4 bases; bases with no gene match: 9. CDR3: CASSPSPGTGNYGYTF. The CDR3 DNA reads as TGCGCCAGCAGCCCAAGTCCCGGGACAGGGAACTATGGCTACACCTTC.

This sequence joins TRBV7-2 and TRBJ2-1, with 8 nucleotides matching TRBD2. V gave up 0 bases and J gave up 3 bases; unmatched junction bases: 4. The germline gives CDR1 SGHTA, CDR2 FQGNSA. The CDR3 loop spans 16 amino acids. For the CDR3, the DNA is TGTGCCAGCAGCTTAGCGGCTAGCGGGCTCTACAATGAGCAGTTCTTC. Translation gives CASSLAASGLYNEQFF.

This chain connects TRBV7-3 to TRBJ1-5; no definite D call. Trimming took 6 bases from V and 4 from J, leaving 4 bases between them. The CDR3 is 11 residues long. CDR1 is SGHTA and CDR2 is FQGTGA in the germline V gene. The CDR3 loop is CASRRNQPQHF. DNA for the CDR3: TGTGCCAGCAGACGAAATCAGCCCCAGCATTTT.

The J gene is TRBJ2-1, the V gene TRBV12-3 or TRBV12-4; no firm D call. The CDR3 runs to 13 residues. The V gene lost 5 bases and the J gene lost 8 bases, with 13 bases spanning the gap. In nucleotides, the CDR3 is TGTGCCAGCAGTCCGGTCATAGTGGATGAGCAGTTCTTC. This sequence encodes CASSPVIVDEQFF.

The chain has TRBV2 and TRBJ1-5; a possible D gene is TRBD1 (6 bases). This CDR3 spans 14 amino acids. Trimming took 4 bases from V and 7 from J, leaving 14 bases between them. CDR1 and CDR2 from the germline V gene are SNHLY and FYNNEI. The CDR3 DNA is TGTGCCAGCAGTGGGCCAGGGGCACAGCAGCCCCAGCATTTT. Its protein product is CASSGPGAQQPQHF.

The table lists this clonotype with a few counts. The V gene is TRBV5-1, the J gene TRBJ2-7; 8 nucleotides align to TRBD2. The CDR3 loop spans 14 amino acids. The germline CDR1 and CDR2 sequences are SGHRS and YFSETQ. J lost 0 bases, V lost 5 bases, and 4 bases had no gene match. CDR3 nucleotides: TGCGCCAGCAGACTAGCGGAGATCTCCTACGAGCAGTACTTC. It codes for CASRLAEISYEQYF.

V and J are TRBV5-6 and TRBJ2-5, with D unresolved. TRBJ2-7 matches the DNA end more closely, so the J call is doubtful. Germline V CDR1 and CDR2: SGHDT, YYEEEE. CDR3 length: 13 residues. CDR3 coding DNA: TGTGCCAGCAGCTTCGAAATCTCCTACGAGCAGTACTTC. It specifies CASSFEISYEQYF.

This clonotype came up a few times. The chain carries TRBV6-4 and TRBJ2-1, with a weak D call TRBD1 (7 bases). Trimming stripped 0 bases from V and 7 bases from J, with 13 bases between. This CDR3 is built from 15 residues. CDR1 MRHNA and CDR2 SNTAGT come from the germline V gene. The CDR3 DNA follows: TGTGCCAGCAGTGACTCGGAGACAGGGAGGAATGAGCAGTTCTTC. Translating gives CASSDSETGRNEQFF.

This clonotype occurred a few times. The V call is TRBV28, the J call TRBJ2-3; D might be TRBD1 or TRBD2, each matching 5 bases. Trimming left V 9 bases short and J 1 base short, with 14 bases between. The CDR3 runs to 14 residues. CDR1 and CDR2 from the germline V gene are MDHEN and SYDVKM. The DNA for the CDR3 is TGTGCCAGTCTGGGGGTTTTCGGCACAGATACGCAGTATTTT. Protein product: CASLGVFGTDTQYF.

V gene TRBV7-2 combines with J gene TRBJ2-7; 10 bases agree with TRBD2. The CDR3 totals 18 residues. Trimming removed 3 bases from V and 2 bases from J; junction bases left unmatched: 13. Germline V lookup: CDR1 SGHTA, CDR2 FQGNSA. CDR3 sequence reads: CASSFRWLAGVVPYEQYF. The CDR3 DNA sequence: TGTGCCAGCAGCTTTAGATGGCTAGCGGGAGTAGTTCCCTACGAGCAGTACTTC.

In its sample, this clonotype was seen a few times. The CDR3 coding sequence is TGTGCCGACCGCAGATCCAACTACGAGCAGTACTTC. It yields the protein CADRRSNYEQYF. The chain recombines TRBV24-1 with TRBJ2-7; no definite D call. CDR1 is KGHDR and CDR2 is SFDVKD in the germline V gene. The CDR3 has 12 residues. The ends were cut back, 12 bases at V and 3 bases at J, with 14 bases in the middle.

The gene calls are TRBV28 and TRBJ1-2, with no clear D. CDR3 length equals 13 residues. Trimming pared 6 bases from V and 6 bases from J, leaving 14 bases between. In germline, CDR1 is MDHEN, CDR2 SYDVKM. CDR3 coding DNA: TGTGCCAGCAGCAGACCGGGTCATGATGGCTACACCTTC. Protein: CASSRPGHDGYTF.

This clonotype was seen a handful of times. This chain joins TRBV7-8 and TRBJ2-2; perhaps TRBD2 as D (6 bases). The CDR3 totals 16 residues. The V gene lost 1 base and the J gene lost 4 bases, with 13 bases spanning the gap. Germline-derived CDR1 and CDR2 are SGHVS and FQNEAQ. The CDR3 nucleotides are TGTGCCAGCAGCTTAGATCGCGGGACTTCCACCGGGGAGCTGTTTTTT. This translates into CASSLDRGTSTGELFF.

This sequence joins TRBV13 and TRBJ2-1; D ambiguous. CDR1 is PRHDT and CDR2 is FYEKMQ in the germline V gene (reference sequence). V lost 1 base and J 0 bases, leaving 13 bases between the germline ends. The CDR3 loop spans 17 amino acids. The CDR3 here is CASSLARSQSSYNEQFF. The DNA for the CDR3 is TGTGCCAGCAGCTTAGCCAGGTCGCAGAGCTCCTACAATGAGCAGTTCTTC.

The table lists this clonotype with many counts. This sequence joins TRBV4-2 and TRBJ2-7; tentatively, D is TRBD2 (6 bases). V lost 0 bases and J lost 2, with 11 bases in between. Germline CDR1 LGHNA, CDR2 YNFKEQ. The CDR3 contains 15 residues. DNA for the CDR3: TGTGCCAGCAGCCAAGATTACCGGGGGACCTACGAGCAGTACTTC. Its protein product is CASSQDYRGTYEQYF.